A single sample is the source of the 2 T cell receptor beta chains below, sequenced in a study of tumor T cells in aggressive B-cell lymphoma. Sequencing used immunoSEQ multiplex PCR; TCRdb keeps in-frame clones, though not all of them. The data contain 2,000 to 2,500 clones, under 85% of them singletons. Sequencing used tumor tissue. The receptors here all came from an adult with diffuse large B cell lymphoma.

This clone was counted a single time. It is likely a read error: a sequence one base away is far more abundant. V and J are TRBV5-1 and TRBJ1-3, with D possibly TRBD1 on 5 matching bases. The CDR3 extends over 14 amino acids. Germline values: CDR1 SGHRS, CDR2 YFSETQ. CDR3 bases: TGCGTCAGCAGCTTGTCAGGGACTGGAAACACCATATATTTT. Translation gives CVSSLSGTGNTIYF.

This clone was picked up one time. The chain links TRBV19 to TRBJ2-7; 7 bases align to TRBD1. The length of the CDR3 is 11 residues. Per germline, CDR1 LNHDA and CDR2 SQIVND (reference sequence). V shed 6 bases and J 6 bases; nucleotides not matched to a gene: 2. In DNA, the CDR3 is TGTGCCAGTAGCGACAGGGCCGAGCAGTACTTC. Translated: CASSDRAEQYF.